What follows are 21 T cell receptor beta chains derived from one specimen sequenced in a study of Ad26.COV2.S vaccination and SARS-CoV-2 variants. The table came from immunoSEQ multiplex PCR; TCRdb's copy has only in-frame clones and leaves some out. The table includes around 450,000 clones, 70% to 90% detected once. Documented treatment: over 15 received Ad26.COV2.S at low or high dose, single or two shots; about five received placebo; per-sample allocation not given. Collection of the samples took place on day 63 after the first injection of vaccine or placebo. The sequencing used peripheral blood, collected in a trial of Ad26.COV2.S vaccine versus placebo. All receptors come from a person between 18 and 59 years old who received the Ad26.COV2.S COVID-19 vaccine or a placebo.

The gene calls are TRBV6-5 and TRBJ2-2; D gene unclear. Trimming took 4 bases from V and 1 from J, leaving 13 bases between them. Germline CDR1 is MNHEY and CDR2 is SVGAGI. The CDR3 length is 16 residues. CDR3 in DNA: TGTGCCAGCAGTTCCTCCGGGCTAATGAACACCGGGGAGCTGTTTTTT. Its translation is CASSSSGLMNTGELFF.

The CDR3 reads CASSLTGGRTGELFF. In DNA, the CDR3 is TGTGCCAGCAGCTTAACCGGGGGCCGAACCGGGGAGCTGTTTTTT. The chain has TRBV7-8 and TRBJ2-2; D tentatively fits TRBD1 or TRBD2 (6 bases each). V lost 2 bases to trimming and J lost 5 bases, with 12 bases between them. CDR1 SGHVS and CDR2 FQNEAQ come from the germline V gene. CDR3 length: 15 residues.

J is TRBJ2-1 and V is TRBV3-1 (or the pseudogene TRBV3-2); D remains ambiguous. CDR3 length equals 15 residues. Trimming removed 5 bases at V and 5 bases at J, with 16 bases between. CDR1 and CDR2 from the germline V gene are LGHDT and YNNKEL (reference sequence). This CDR3 is CASSVGWTANNEQFF. The CDR3 region has the DNA TGTGCCAGCAGCGTAGGGTGGACGGCTAACAATGAGCAGTTCTTC.

The chain combines TRBV4-3 with TRBJ1-2; TRBD1 matches at 10 bases. V gave up 1 base and J gave up 6 bases; unmatched junction bases: 2. The CDR3 is 14 residues long. Germline V gene lookup returns CDR1 LGHNA and CDR2 YSLEER. CDR3 sequence reads: CASSQGTGGDGYTF. Written as DNA, the CDR3 is TGCGCCAGCAGCCAAGGGACAGGGGGGGATGGCTACACCTTC.

The chain has TRBV4-1 and TRBJ2-4; D assignment may be TRBD1 or TRBD2 (5 bases each). Trimming took off 0 bases at V and 0 bases at J, with 12 bases between the two ends. Per germline, CDR1 MGHRA and CDR2 YSYEKL. The CDR3 sequence is 17 residues long. CDR3 nucleotides: TGCGCCAGCAGCCAAGAAACGGGACCAATAGCCAAAAACATTCAGTACTTC. Translating it yields CASSQETGPIAKNIQYF.

The chain couples TRBV4-3 to TRBJ2-2, with 7 nucleotides matching TRBD1. V shed 1 base, J shed 7 bases, and the junction held 6 bases outside the gene matches. The CDR3 covers 15 residues. CDR1 and CDR2 (germline): LGHNA, YSLEER. The CDR3 here is CASSQASGGIGELFF. CDR3 coding DNA: TGCGCCAGCAGCCAAGCTTCAGGGGGTATCGGGGAGCTGTTTTTT.

The J gene is TRBJ2-7, the V gene TRBV6-5; weak D call: TRBD2 (7 bases). The CDR3 runs to 15 residues. V lost 5 bases and J 4 bases, leaving 18 bases between the germline ends. Germline CDR1 reads MNHEY; CDR2 reads SVGAGI. DNA for the CDR3: TGTGCCAGCAGTCCCCAAGGGGGGGTAGGGTACGAGCAGTACTTC. The encoded protein is CASSPQGGVGYEQYF.

The V gene is TRBV10-1, the J gene TRBJ2-7; 8 nucleotides align to TRBD2. Germline CDR1 WNHNN, CDR2 SYGVQD (reference sequence). With 6 bases clipped from V and 3 bases from J, the junction kept 13 bases outside the gene matches. This CDR3 is built from 16 residues. CDR3 sequence (DNA): TGCGCCAGCAGCCCCACATGGGGGACTAGGGGCTACGAGCAGTACTTC. Amino acid sequence: CASSPTWGTRGYEQYF.

The chain recombines TRBV7-6 with TRBJ1-5, with 9 bases that match TRBD1. Germline lookup yields CDR1 SGHVS and CDR2 FNYEAQ. Trimming took 5 bases from V and 1 from J; bases not matched to a gene: 6. This CDR3 contains 16 residues. The DNA of the CDR3 is TGTGCCAGCAGCCCTCCGGACAGGGGAAGCAATCAGCCCCAGCATTTT. This gives the protein CASSPPDRGSNQPQHF.

This clone is a singleton in its sample. The chain uses TRBV6-1 and TRBJ2-1; TRBD2 matches at 9 bases. The germline gives CDR1 MNHNS, CDR2 SASEGT. The junction had 7 bases not matched to a gene; V was cut back by 4 bases and J by 0 bases. This CDR3 comprises 17 residues. Written as DNA, the CDR3 is TGTGCCAGCAGTGCTTTTAGCGGGGGAAGCTCCTACAATGAGCAGTTCTTC. The encoded protein is CASSAFSGGSSYNEQFF.

The J gene is TRBJ1-4, the V gene TRBV5-6; perhaps TRBD1 as D (5 bases). Trimming took 2 bases from V and 8 from J, leaving 13 bases between them. The CDR3 is 14 amino acids. The germline CDR1 and CDR2 sequences are SGHDT and YYEEEE. DNA for the CDR3: TGTGCCAGCAGCTTTGGACACCGAGGGGAAAAACTGTTTTTT. It is translated as CASSFGHRGEKLFF. Filled out from reference TRBV5-6 and TRBJ1-4, the complete variable domain reads DAGVTQSPTHLIKTRGQQVTLRCSPKSGHDTVSWYQQALGQGPQFIFQYYEEEERQRGNFPDRFSGHQFPNYSSELNVNALLLGDSALYLCASSFGHRGEKLFFGSGTQLSVL.

This chain joins TRBV7-2 and TRBJ2-7, with 7 positions matching TRBD1. V lost 4 bases and J lost 2; bases outside the gene matches: 20. The CDR3 is 19 amino acids. In germline, CDR1 is SGHTA, CDR2 FQGNSA. In DNA, the CDR3 is TGTGCCAGCAGCTCACGGACAGGTATTCGGGTCCCGGTCACCTACGAGCAGTACTTC. It is translated as CASSSRTGIRVPVTYEQYF.

The CDR3 protein is CASSRVPTEAFF. The CDR3 coding sequence is TGTGCCAGCAGCAGGGTTCCCACTGAAGCTTTCTTT. The chain uses TRBV7-8 and TRBJ1-1; no clear D gene. CDR3 length: 12 residues. Germline CDR1 SGHVS, CDR2 FQNEAQ. V shed 5 bases and J shed 4 bases, with 8 bases lying between them. The full variable domain, its missing parts supplied by reference TRBV7-8 and TRBJ1-1, is GAGVSQSPRYKVAKRGQDVALRCDPISGHVSLFWYQQALGQGPEFLTYFQNEAQLDKSGLPSDRFFAERPEGSVSTLKIQRTQQEDSAVYLCASSRVPTEAFFGQGTRLTVV.

V is TRBV7-3 and J is TRBJ2-3; D remains unclear. The germline CDR1 and CDR2 sequences are SGHTA and FQGTGA. This CDR3 comprises 13 residues. Between the trimmed V and J ends, which lost 5 bases and 6 bases, there was a span of 12 bases. The CDR3 DNA reads TGTGCCAGCAGCCAATCCCTGGTGGATACGCAGTATTTT. This encodes CASSQSLVDTQYF.

This chain joins TRBV11-2 and TRBJ1-3, with D possibly being TRBD1 (6 bases). The V end lost 5 bases, the J end lost 1 base, and 9 bases lay between the germline ends. CDR1 and CDR2 from the germline V gene are SGHAT and FQNNGV. This CDR3 is built from 14 residues. The CDR3 is CASSPGTSGNTIYF. Written as DNA, the CDR3 is TGTGCCAGCAGCCCCGGGACATCTGGAAACACCATATATTTT.

This clone was counted between two and nine times. The rearrangement links TRBV6-2 or TRBV6-3 to TRBJ1-1; D gene unclear. The CDR3 totals 13 residues. The germline V and J ends were trimmed by 0 bases and 3 bases, with 5 bases remaining between them. In germline, CDR1 is MNHEY, CDR2 SVGEGT. Here the CDR3 reads CASSYSMDTEAFF. CDR3 coding DNA: TGTGCCAGCAGTTACTCGATGGACACTGAAGCTTTCTTT.

The gene calls are TRBV6-2 or TRBV6-3 and TRBJ2-1; D not certain. The germline V gene encodes CDR1 MNHEY and CDR2 SVGEGT. This CDR3 contains 13 residues. Deletions cut 2 bases from V and 4 bases from J, with 6 bases between. CDR3 bases: TGTGCCAGCAGTTACACAGTTTACAATGAGCAGTTCTTC. Translation gives CASSYTVYNEQFF.

This chain joins TRBV9 and TRBJ2-7, with TRBD1 matching over 8 bases. J was trimmed by 0 bases and V by 3 bases; bases with no gene match: 2. The CDR3 is made up of 14 amino acids. The germline gives CDR1 SGDLS, CDR2 YYNGEE. The DNA for the CDR3 is TGTGCCAGCAGCGAAGGACAGGGCTCCTACGAGCAGTACTTC. It specifies CASSEGQGSYEQYF.

Only a few counts were recorded for this clone. The chain recombines TRBV2 with TRBJ1-4; the match to TRBD1 covers 7 bases. Germline CDR1 and CDR2: SNHLY and FYNNEI. This CDR3 is 15 amino acids long. V was pared by 5 bases and J by 8 bases, with 11 bases of the junction left unmatched. CDR3 loop: CASSYTTGSGEKLFF. In DNA form, the CDR3 reads TGTGCCAGCAGTTATACGACAGGGTCAGGAGAAAAACTGTTTTTT.

J is TRBJ2-2 and V is TRBV10-3; 14 positions match TRBD2. J lost 3 bases, V lost 8 bases, and 5 bases had no gene match. Germline V gene data show CDR1 as ENHRY and CDR2 as SYGVKD. This CDR3 contains 16 residues. The CDR3 loop is CAIQTSGGVDTGELFF. DNA of the CDR3: TGTGCCATCCAGACTAGCGGGGGGGTCGACACCGGGGAGCTGTTTTTT.

The chain has TRBV28 and TRBJ2-1, with a tentative D call TRBD2 (5 bases). Germline lookup yields CDR1 MDHEN and CDR2 SYDVKM. This CDR3 is built from 14 residues. V lost 7 bases and J 0 bases, leaving 10 bases between the germline ends. CDR3 protein: CASKLGSSYNEQFF. The CDR3 bases are TGTGCCAGCAAACTAGGAAGCTCCTACAATGAGCAGTTCTTC.